This T cell receptor beta chain was identified during a study of CD8+CD57+ T cells in acquired aplastic anemia. Findings of the study overall: Comparison of patients with controls identified around 28 shared CD8+ CDR3 sequences.

Patients chosen for sequencing had shown CD8+CD57+ cell expansion by flow cytometry. The CDR3 spans 14 residues. Per germline, CDR1 SGDLS and CDR2 YYNGEE. The V end lost 0 bases, the J end lost 7 bases, and 13 bases lay between the germline ends. Note on this clonotype: Its antigen remains unidentified.

Using genomic DNA as the template, TCR beta VDJ and CDR3 profiling was carried out. TCRdb processed the reads anew with MiXCR; each CDR3 protein has one entry. The table includes around 500,000 distinct CDR3 sequences, 25% to 40% detected once. The sequence came from a human donor with aplastic anemia. The gene calls are TRBV9 and TRBJ1-1, with D perhaps matching TRBD1 (5 bases). Sequenced: sorted CD4+, CD8+, or CD8+CD57+ T cells (not recorded which) from PBMCs. The CDR3 bases are TGTGCCAGCAGCGTAGAAGTCGGGACGGGTGAAGCTTTCTTT. Translation: CASSVEVGTGEAFF.